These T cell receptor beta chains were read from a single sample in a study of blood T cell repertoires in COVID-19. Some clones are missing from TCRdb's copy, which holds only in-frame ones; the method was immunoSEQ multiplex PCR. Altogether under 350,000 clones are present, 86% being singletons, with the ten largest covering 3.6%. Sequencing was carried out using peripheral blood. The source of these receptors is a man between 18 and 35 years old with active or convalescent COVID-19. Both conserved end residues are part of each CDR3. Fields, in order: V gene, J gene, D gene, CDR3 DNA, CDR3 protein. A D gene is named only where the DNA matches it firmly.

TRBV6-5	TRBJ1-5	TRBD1	TGTGCCAGCAAAACGACAGGGGATCAGCCCCAGCATTTT	CASKTTGDQPQHF
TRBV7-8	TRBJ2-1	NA	TGTGCCAGCAGCTTACAAACAGGGCCCGTCGGGCAGTTCTTC	CASSLQTGPVGQFF
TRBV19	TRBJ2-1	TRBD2	TGTGCCAGTAACAAGCGGGGGGGGAGCTCCTACAATGAGCAGTTCTTC	CASNKRGGSSYNEQFF
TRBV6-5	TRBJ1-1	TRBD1	TGTGCCAGCAGCGGACAGGAGAACACTGAAGCTTTCTTT	CASSGQENTEAFF
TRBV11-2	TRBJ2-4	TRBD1	TGTGCCAGCGGTAACCGCCGGGACAGCATTCAGTACTTC	CASGNRRDSIQYF
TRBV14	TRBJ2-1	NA	TGTGCCAGCAGCCAGAGAAACAATGAGCAGTTCTTC	CASSQRNNEQFF
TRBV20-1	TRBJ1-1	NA	TGCCTTGGGGAGAAGAACACTGAAGCTTTCTTT	CLGEKNTEAFF
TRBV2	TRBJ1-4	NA	TGTGCCAGCAGGTCCGCGGGGAATGAAAAACTGTTTTTT	CASRSAGNEKLFF
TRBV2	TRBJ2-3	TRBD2	TGTGCTACTAGCGGAAACACAGATACGCAGTATTTT	CATSGNTDTQYF
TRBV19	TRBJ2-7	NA	TGTGCCAGTAGTTTCCAGCACAGGGACAACGAGCAGTACTTC	CASSFQHRDNEQYF
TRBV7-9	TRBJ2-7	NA	TGTGCCAGCAGCTTTAGCGGAAGCTCCTACGAGCAGTACTTC	CASSFSGSSYEQYF